This TCR beta chain was observed in a study of CXCR3-negative and CXCR3-positive naive CD8 T cells. Study summary: Every library held about 1.5 +/- 0.3 million TRB reads, and the total came to around 150 million. Study-level points and caveats: Comparison of naive subsets found surface CD5 to be comparable, and TCR strength was inferred on the basis of TRB CDR3 properties. In naive cells, CXCR3-negative and CXCR3-positive subsets had similar TRBV-TRBJ usage; memory cells differed. Researchers report that CXCR3-positive naive cells carry more hydrophobic TRB CDR3s than CXCR3-negative naive cells.

The CDR3 contains 15 residues. CDR1 GTSNPN and CDR2 SVGIG come from the germline V gene (reference sequence). With regard to this clonotype: No antigen is known for it.

The libraries of TRB cDNA were constructed through 5' RACE using UMI labels. Each CDR3 protein gets one entry in TCRdb, which reprocessed the 5' RACE reads and gives no DNA. This listing includes just under 65,000 distinct CDR3 sequences. Naivety in CD8+ T cells corresponded to a CD45RO-CCR7+CD27+CD95- phenotype. Sample: naive CXCR3+ CD8+ T cells from blood. The subset here: CD45RO-CCR7+CD27+CD95- naive CD8+ T cells expressing CXCR3 (TNR3+). The chain links TRBV30 to TRBJ2-1; without DNA, the TCRdb call of TRBD2 cannot be checked. The source is a human donor in good health. Some clones in this sample may be carry-over from other donors' samples. CDR3 sequence: CAWSGGEDFYNEQFF.